The 28 T cell receptor beta chains below were found in one sample sequenced in a study of T cells in tuberculosis. Clones were sequenced by immunoSEQ multiplex PCR, and TCRdb holds only the in-frame ones, with some missing. The repertoire holds approximately 30,000 clones, with under 98% as singletons. The material sequenced was PBMCs. These receptors were taken from a donor aged 10-29 years with latent tuberculosis or without tuberculosis infection.

The CDR3 DNA sequence: TGTGCCAGCAGTTTACCAGCGGGTTTACACGGGGAGCTGTTTTTT. It encodes CASSLPAGLHGELFF. This rearrangement joins TRBV28 to TRBJ2-2; TRBD2 might be the D (6 bases). V was trimmed by 2 bases and J by 7 bases, leaving 14 bases between them. The CDR3 sequence is 15 residues long. The germline V gene has CDR1 MDHEN and CDR2 SYDVKM. Filled out from reference TRBV28 and TRBJ2-2, the complete variable domain reads DVKVTQSSRYLVKRTGEKVFLECVQDMDHENMFWYRQDPGLGLRLIYFSYDVKMKEKGDIPEGYSVSREKKERFSLILESASTNQTSMYLCASSLPAGLHGELFFGEGSRLTVL.

This chain links TRBV19 with TRBJ1-2; 7 bases line up with TRBD1. Trimming at V came to 6 bases and at J to 4 bases, leaving 11 bases not matched to a gene. The CDR3 is 15 residues long. CDR1 and CDR2 from the germline V gene are LNHDA and SQIVND (reference sequence). CDR3 nucleotide sequence: TGTGCCAGTAGAAAACTGGGACAGAGCACCTATGGCTACACCTTC. This gives the protein CASRKLGQSTYGYTF.

The V gene is TRBV2, the J gene TRBJ1-1; TRBD1 matches 9 bases. The junction had 4 bases not matched to a gene; V was cut back by 7 bases and J by 4 bases. CDR1 is SNHLY, CDR2 FYNNEI, per germline. The CDR3 has 13 residues. CDR3: CASTQTGGTEAFF. The DNA for the CDR3 is TGTGCCAGCACGCAGACAGGGGGCACTGAAGCTTTCTTT.

Worth noting for this clone: Germline is not matched at one junction end, which may reflect a read error. The chain employs TRBV5-4 and TRBJ2-3; 10 bases map to TRBD1. Per the germline V gene, CDR1 is SGHNT and CDR2 is YYREEE (reference sequence). CDR3 length: 15 residues. As DNA, the CDR3 is TGTGCCAGTAGCTTTAAGGGGACAGGGGTAAATACGCAGTATTTT. The encoded protein is CASSFKGTGVNTQYF.

As for this clone: The sample carries other DNA sequences with the same CDR3. The V call is TRBV30, the J call TRBJ1-1; 11 nucleotides line up with TRBD1. This CDR3 contains 15 residues. Germline trimming cut 5 bases from V and 1 base from J; bases unmatched to any gene: 6. The germline gives CDR1 GTSNPN, CDR2 SVGIG (reference sequence). DNA for the CDR3: TGTGCCTGGGATACCGGGACAGGGGGGAACACTGAAGCTTTCTTT. It translates to CAWDTGTGGNTEAFF.

CDR3 protein: CASSVEGLADYEQYF. Written as DNA, the CDR3 is TGTGCCAGCAGTGTAGAGGGACTAGCGGATTACGAGCAGTACTTC. The chain recombines TRBV2 with TRBJ2-7, with 11 bases that match TRBD2. Looked up from germline, CDR1 is SNHLY and CDR2 is FYNNEI. The length of the CDR3 is 15 residues. The V gene end was trimmed by 4 bases and the J gene end by 4 bases; junction bases not matched to a gene: 6. Full variable domain (rest looked up from reference TRBV2 and TRBJ2-7): EPEVTQTPSHQVTQMGQEVILRCVPISNHLYFYWYRQILGQKVEFLVSFYNNEISEKSEIFDDQFSVERPDGSNFTLKIRSTKLEDSAMYFCASSVEGLADYEQYFGPGTRLTVT.

This chain joins TRBV21-1 and TRBJ1-5; the table's D gene call, TRBD1, was not cross checked with the DNA. TRBV21-1 is a known pseudogene. This CDR3 has 14 residues. CDR3 amino acids: CASSGHRANQPQHF. Here the CDR3 DNA reads TGTGCCAGCAGCGGACACAGGGCCAATCAGCCCCAGCATTTT.

V gene TRBV5-1 combines with J gene TRBJ2-7, with 8 positions matching TRBD1. The CDR3 sequence is 15 residues long. CDR1 and CDR2 from the germline V gene are SGHRS and YFSETQ. The ends lost 3 bases at V and 4 bases at J; junction bases unmatched: 9. This chain's CDR3 is CASSSRQGSFYEQYF. Written as DNA, the CDR3 is TGCGCCAGCAGCTCTAGACAGGGGTCTTTTTACGAGCAGTACTTC.

This chain links TRBV7-2 with TRBJ2-7, with D unresolved. V was clipped by 5 bases and J by 1 base, with 21 bases between them. The CDR3 is 17 amino acids. CDR1 is SGHTA, CDR2 FQGNSA, per germline. CDR3 nucleotides: TGTGCCAGCAGCACTAAAGACCGGCGCCTTATTTCCTACGAGCAGTACTTC. Translated, it gives CASSTKDRRLISYEQYF. The full variable domain, its missing parts supplied by reference TRBV7-2 and TRBJ2-7, is GAGVSQSPSNKVTEKGKDVELRCDPISGHTALYWYRQSLGQGLEFLIYFQGNSAPDKSGLPSDRFSAERTGGSVSTLTIQRTQQEDSAVYLCASSTKDRRLISYEQYFGPGTRLTVT.

Only one count was recorded for this clone. The CDR3 nucleotides read TGTGCCAGCAGCTTGTACACAGATACGCAGTATTTT. Translated: CASSLYTDTQYF. The rearrangement uses TRBV7-8 and TRBJ2-3; no reliable D call. Germline values: CDR1 SGHVS, CDR2 FQNEAQ. The CDR3 is 12 amino acids. With 3 bases removed from V and 2 bases from J, the gap between germline ends came to 3 bases.

This chain connects TRBV15 to TRBJ2-7; 13 bases match TRBD2. J lost 2 bases, V lost 3 bases, and 7 bases had no gene match. The germline V gene encodes CDR1 LNHNV and CDR2 YYDKDF (reference sequence). This CDR3 is built from 17 residues. This CDR3 reads CATSSGATSGRAYEQYF. For the CDR3, the DNA is TGTGCCACCAGCAGCGGAGCCACTAGCGGGAGGGCCTACGAGCAGTACTTC.

This rearrangement joins TRBV5-1 to TRBJ2-5, with a possible D match to TRBD1 (7 bases). The CDR3 is 15 residues long. The germline V and J ends were trimmed by 4 bases and 2 bases, with 15 bases remaining between them. Germline CDR1 is SGHRS and CDR2 is YFSETQ. CDR3 nucleotide sequence: TGCGCCAGCAGCAAGGTCAGGGGGGATCAAGAGACCCAGTACTTC. Translated, it gives CASSKVRGDQETQYF. The entire variable domain, with the rest obtained from reference TRBV5-1 and TRBJ2-5, is as follows: KAGVTQTPRYLIKTRGQQVTLSCSPISGHRSVSWYQQTPGQGLQFLFEYFSETQRNKGNFPGRFSGRQFSNSRSEMNVSTLELGDSALYLCASSKVRGDQETQYFGPGTRLLVL.

The CDR3 reads CASSPQGIQGTGELFF. The CDR3, as DNA: TGTGCCAGCAGCCCACAGGGTATTCAGGGGACCGGGGAGCTGTTTTTT. The rearrangement uses TRBV9 and TRBJ2-2, with D perhaps TRBD1 (6 bases). This CDR3 is 16 amino acids long. Looked up from germline, CDR1 is SGDLS and CDR2 is YYNGEE. V shed 4 bases and J shed 5 bases, with 18 bases lying between them.

V gene TRBV6-1 combines with J gene TRBJ2-7; 9 bases line up with TRBD1. Germline values: CDR1 MNHNS, CDR2 SASEGT. With V trimmed by 6 bases and J by 3 bases, 6 bases remained unmatched. The CDR3 covers 14 residues. The CDR3 DNA reads as TGTGCCAGCAGGACCGGGACAGGGTTCTACGAGCAGTACTTC. Amino acid sequence: CASRTGTGFYEQYF.

This clone has just one count. The CDR3 spells CASSQGLDSINQPQHF. DNA of the CDR3: TGTGCCAGCAGCCAAGGACTCGACAGTATCAATCAGCCCCAGCATTTT. The rearrangement uses TRBV4-2 and TRBJ1-5; tentatively, D is TRBD1 (5 bases). The V gene lost 1 base and the J gene lost 3 bases, with 13 bases spanning the gap. Germline V lookup: CDR1 LGHNA, CDR2 YNFKEQ. This CDR3 is built from 16 residues.

V usage is TRBV5-1 and J usage is TRBJ2-7; TRBD1 matches 7 bases. V shed 0 bases, J shed 7 bases, and the junction held 10 bases outside the gene matches. The CDR3 has 15 amino acids. The V gene's germline CDR1 is SGHRS and CDR2 YFSETQ. The CDR3 nucleotides are TGCGCCAGCAGCTTGGTAGGGACAGCACGGCTGGAGCAGTACTTC. Its protein is CASSLVGTARLEQYF. Looking up the rest from reference TRBV5-1 and TRBJ2-7 gives the full variable domain: KAGVTQTPRYLIKTRGQQVTLSCSPISGHRSVSWYQQTPGQGLQFLFEYFSETQRNKGNFPGRFSGRQFSNSRSEMNVSTLELGDSALYLCASSLVGTARLEQYFGPGTRLTVT.

This chain connects TRBV27 to TRBJ2-1, with 11 bases lining up with TRBD1. V lost 5 bases and J lost 4; bases outside the gene matches: 16. Germline V gene sequence: CDR1 MNHEY, CDR2 SMNVEV (reference sequence). The CDR3 extends over 19 amino acids. The CDR3 sequence: CASSPRTGGSPSGYNEQFF. Written as DNA, the CDR3 is TGTGCCAGCAGTCCTAGGACAGGGGGCTCTCCTAGCGGGTACAATGAGCAGTTCTTC.

The chain carries TRBV7-6 and TRBJ2-3, with D hard to call. Germline V gives CDR1 SGHVS, CDR2 FNYEAQ. This CDR3 is built from 14 residues. The V and J ends lost 1 base and 9 bases respectively, with 14 bases between them. The CDR3 sequence is CASSLGFHYTTQYF. CDR3 nucleotides: TGTGCCAGCAGCTTAGGATTTCACTACACGACGCAGTATTTT.

The chain couples TRBV5-1 to TRBJ2-1; TRBD1 might be the D (6 bases). This CDR3 has 15 residues. V was clipped by 2 bases and J by 1 base, with 10 bases between them. The germline gives CDR1 SGHRS, CDR2 YFSETQ. The CDR3 protein is CASSFGTGSYNEQFF. For the CDR3, the DNA is TGCGCCAGCAGCTTTGGTACAGGGTCCTACAATGAGCAGTTCTTC. The full variable domain, with the rest looked up from reference TRBV5-1 and TRBJ2-1, is KAGVTQTPRYLIKTRGQQVTLSCSPISGHRSVSWYQQTPGQGLQFLFEYFSETQRNKGNFPGRFSGRQFSNSRSEMNVSTLELGDSALYLCASSFGTGSYNEQFFGPGTRLTVL.

This sequence joins TRBV29-1 and TRBJ2-5; D may be TRBD1 (6 bases). This CDR3 has 12 amino acids. Germline lookup yields CDR1 SQVTM and CDR2 ANQGSEA. V gave up 3 bases and J gave up 3 bases, with 8 bases separating them. The CDR3 sequence is CSVEAGEETQYF. The DNA for the CDR3 is TGCAGCGTTGAGGCAGGGGAAGAGACCCAGTACTTC.

J is TRBJ2-5 and V is TRBV5-1; D perhaps matches TRBD2 (6 bases). The CDR3 is 14 amino acids. Germline CDR1 reads SGHRS; CDR2 reads YFSETQ. Trimming removed 4 bases from V and 1 base from J, with 11 bases in between. The CDR3 DNA reads TGCGCCAGCAGCCGCCGGGAGATCCAAGAGACCCAGTACTTC. This codes for CASSRREIQETQYF. The full variable domain, in which reference TRBV5-1 and TRBJ2-5 provide the parts outside the CDR3, is KAGVTQTPRYLIKTRGQQVTLSCSPISGHRSVSWYQQTPGQGLQFLFEYFSETQRNKGNFPGRFSGRQFSNSRSEMNVSTLELGDSALYLCASSRREIQETQYFGPGTRLLVL.

The V gene is TRBV7-2, the J gene TRBJ2-5, with 7 positions matching TRBD1. CDR1 and CDR2 from the germline V gene are SGHTA and FQGNSA. Unmatched junction bases numbered 11, after V lost 5 bases and J lost 2 bases. The CDR3 sequence is 16 residues long. The CDR3 DNA is TGTGCCAGCAGCCCCCTTAGACAGGGTTGGCAAGAGACCCAGTACTTC. Residues: CASSPLRQGWQETQYF. Together with reference TRBV7-2 and TRBJ2-5, the CDR3 gives the full variable domain: GAGVSQSPSNKVTEKGKDVELRCDPISGHTALYWYRQSLGQGLEFLIYFQGNSAPDKSGLPSDRFSAERTGGSVSTLTIQRTQQEDSAVYLCASSPLRQGWQETQYFGPGTRLLVL.

This clone has only one observation. The rearrangement uses TRBV10-3 and TRBJ2-5; TRBD1 agrees at 8 bases. Germline CDR1 is ENHRY and CDR2 is SYGVKD. V lost 6 bases to trimming and J lost 5 bases; unmatched junction nucleotides: 8. The CDR3 is 14 amino acids. The CDR3 DNA follows: TGTGCCATCAGCAAAGACAGGGGACAGGAGACCCAGTACTTC. This codes for CAISKDRGQETQYF.

The chain carries TRBV5-1 and TRBJ1-1; D gene ambiguous. V lost 4 bases and J lost 0, with 7 bases in between. The CDR3 runs 13 residues. Germline CDR1 is SGHRS and CDR2 is YFSETQ. The CDR3 reads CASSRELNTEAFF. The CDR3 DNA sequence: TGCGCCAGCAGCCGGGAGTTGAACACTGAAGCTTTCTTT.

This clone was recorded only once. The chain joins TRBV5-1 to TRBJ2-3; D possibly corresponds to TRBD2 (5 bases). The V gene's germline CDR1 is SGHRS and CDR2 YFSETQ. The V gene lost 3 bases and the J gene lost 3 bases, with 8 bases spanning the gap. This CDR3 contains 13 residues. The CDR3 reads CASSSRGTDTQYF. In nucleotides, the CDR3 is TGCGCCAGCAGCTCTAGAGGGACAGATACGCAGTATTTT.

The genes are TRBV9 and TRBJ1-1, with D possibly being TRBD1 (6 bases). CDR3 length: 13 residues. The germline V gene encodes CDR1 SGDLS and CDR2 YYNGEE. The ends were cut back, 3 bases at V and 1 base at J, with 7 bases in the middle. The CDR3 coding sequence is TGTGCCAGCAGCGGGGGACAGAACACTGAAGCTTTCTTT. Translating it yields CASSGGQNTEAFF.

The rearrangement links TRBV5-1 to TRBJ1-2; 10 nucleotides align to TRBD1. Germline loops: CDR1 SGHRS, CDR2 YFSETQ. The CDR3 length is 15 residues. After removal of 4 bases from V and 4 bases from J, the junction contained 7 bases not matched to a gene. CDR3 in DNA: TGCGCCAGCAGCCACGGACAGGGGGTTATCTATGGCTACACCTTC. It specifies CASSHGQGVIYGYTF.

The chain has TRBV6-5 and TRBJ2-7, with unresolved D. CDR1 is MNHEY, CDR2 SVGAGI, per germline. The length of the CDR3 is 11 residues. Trimming left V 6 bases short and J 9 bases short, with 12 bases between. CDR3 bases: TGTGCCAGCAGAGATTACAGTTCGCAGTACTTC. Encoded protein: CASRDYSSQYF.